The 2 T cell receptor beta chains below all came from one sample that was sequenced in a study of CD8 T cells in Susac syndrome. An input of about 0.45 to 1 ug of RNA was subjected to reverse transcription using random hexamers. Using its own MiXCR run on the immunoSEQ multiplex PCR reads, TCRdb lists one record per CDR3 protein. The table lists tens of thousands of distinct CDR3 sequences, approximately 94% of them singletons. Sequencing was carried out using CD8+ T cells from PBMCs. The receptors here all came from a human donor in good health.

The V gene is TRBV27, the J gene TRBJ2-1; D may match TRBD1 or TRBD2 (5 bases each). CDR1 MNHEY and CDR2 SMNVEV come from the germline V gene (reference sequence). This CDR3 region has 14 residues. V shed 6 bases and J shed 9 bases, with 18 bases lying between them. CDR3 sequence: CASSARGAFGEQFF. The CDR3 DNA sequence: TGTGCCAGCAGCGCACGAGGGGCATTCGGTGAGCAGTTCTTC.

This clonotype was counted a single time. The rearrangement links TRBV19 to TRBJ2-1; the D is unclear. The V end was cut by 4 bases, the J end by 0 bases, with 22 bases between. Germline V gene data show CDR1 as LNHDA and CDR2 as SQIVND (reference sequence). This CDR3 region has 19 residues. In DNA, the CDR3 is TGTGCCAGTAGTACCCAACCCTCCGCCGGCCTCCTCTCCTACAATGAGCAGTTCTTC. As protein: CASSTQPSAGLLSYNEQFF.